These 15 T cell receptor beta chains were sequenced from one sample in a study of molecular identifiers for immune sequencing clone quantification. One entry per CDR3 protein, called by TCRdb with MiXCR from the PCR reads. Of about 510,000 distinct CDR3 sequences listed, about a fifth are singletons. Specimen: naive CD8+ T cells from blood, with Jurkat cell RNA spiked in. Subset here: FACS-sorted CD8+CD4-CCR7+CD45RA+ naive T cells. Source of these receptors: a human donor in good health. Some libraries in this study had Jurkat cell RNA spiked in.

The chain carries TRBV6-6 and TRBJ2-7; possibly TRBD2 for D (6 bases). V was pared by 2 bases and J by 1 base, with 9 bases between. This CDR3 comprises 14 residues. The germline V gene has CDR1 MNHNY and CDR2 SVGAGI (reference sequence). CDR3 protein: CASSYAGRSYEQYF. The CDR3 bases are TGTGCCAGCAGTTACGCGGGGCGGTCCTACGAGCAGTACTTC.

The chain couples TRBV28 to TRBJ1-5, with 8 positions matching TRBD1. The V gene end was trimmed by 2 bases and the J gene end by 5 bases; junction bases not matched to a gene: 5. The CDR3 runs 15 residues. Germline V gene data show CDR1 as MDHEN and CDR2 as SYDVKM. CDR3 coding DNA: TGTGCCAGCAGTTTACAGGGGGCTGGGGATCAGCCCCAGCATTTT. Translating it yields CASSLQGAGDQPQHF. Combining the CDR3 with reference TRBV28 and TRBJ1-5 gives the whole variable domain DVKVTQSSRYLVKRTGEKVFLECVQDMDHENMFWYRQDPGLGLRLIYFSYDVKMKEKGDIPEGYSVSREKKERFSLILESASTNQTSMYLCASSLQGAGDQPQHFGDGTRLSIL.

Comments on this clonotype: The junction and the germline gene differ at one end; a read error may be behind it. This chain uses TRBV28 with TRBJ2-1, with D perhaps assigned TRBD1 or TRBD2 (5 bases each). Germline V gene data show CDR1 as MDHEN and CDR2 as SYDVKM. This CDR3 region has 20 residues. The CDR3 DNA reads as TGTGCCAGCAGCCCTATTGCGACTCGGGATGAGGGGCACAATTCCAATGAGCGGTTCTTC. Encoded protein: CASSPIATRDEGHNSNERFF.

The chain carries TRBV6-2 or TRBV6-3 and TRBJ2-3; a possible D gene is TRBD1 (5 bases). Looked up from germline, CDR1 is MNHEY and CDR2 is SVGEGT. V lost 2 bases, J lost 4 bases, and 31 bases lay in between. This CDR3 has 21 residues. For the CDR3, the DNA is TGTGCCAGCAGTTACGAGGTGCCAAAGGGGTTGTGGCGCGGACCTTCAGATACGCAGTATTTT. Its protein product is CASSYEVPKGLWRGPSDTQYF.

The table lists this clonotype with a count of one. A much larger clone differs by one base, so this may be a read error. The chain has TRBV5-1 and TRBJ2-3; 8 nucleotides match TRBD2. CDR1 and CDR2 (germline): SGHRS, YFSETQ. There are 16 residues in the CDR3. CDR3: CASSFQSGRRTDTRYF. CDR3 coding DNA: TGCGCCAGCAGCTTCCAGAGCGGGAGAAGGACAGATACGCGGTATTTT.

A few counts support this clonotype. The rearrangement uses TRBV7-9 and TRBJ1-2; D unresolved. This CDR3 has 15 amino acids. V was cut by 5 bases and J by 1 base, with 14 bases left in between. CDR1 and CDR2 from the germline V gene are SEHNR and FQNEAQ (reference sequence). CDR3: CASSPRWIDNYGYTF. As DNA, the CDR3 is TGTGCCAGCAGCCCCCGTTGGATCGATAACTATGGCTACACCTTC.

Note on this clonotype: One junction end disagrees with the germline gene, perhaps due to a read error. The V gene is TRBV6-2 or TRBV6-3, the J gene TRBJ2-2; D gene ambiguous. Germline V CDR1 and CDR2: MNHEY, SVGEGT. The CDR3 runs 16 residues. Here the CDR3 DNA reads TGTGCCAGCAGTTACTCTTGGGCAGCGAACACCCGGGAGCTGTTTTTT. Amino acid sequence: CASSYSWAANTRELFF.

This clonotype was seen repeatedly, ten times or more. The genes are TRBV12-3 or TRBV12-4 and TRBJ2-3, with TRBD2 matching 12 bases. The length of the CDR3 is 14 residues. V lost 7 bases, J lost 3 bases, and 2 bases stayed unmatched. DNA of the CDR3: TGTGCCAGCACCGGGACTAGCGGGACAGATACGCAGTATTTT. Its translation: CASTGTSGTDTQYF.

This clonotype was counted at least ten times. The rearrangement joins TRBV20-1 to TRBJ2-3; a weak D match, TRBD1 (6 bases). Trimming removed 3 bases from V and 0 bases from J, with 13 bases in between. CDR3 size: 15 residues. Germline lookup yields CDR1 DFQATT and CDR2 SNEGSKA (reference sequence). The chain's CDR3 is CSASIQGQSTDTQYF. The CDR3 DNA sequence: TGCAGTGCTAGTATTCAGGGGCAGAGCACAGATACGCAGTATTTT.

There are a few counts of this clonotype. A read error may be the cause here, since a much bigger clone is one base away. This sequence joins TRBV28 and TRBJ2-7; D may match TRBD1 or TRBD2 (7 bases each). The CDR3 has 13 residues. CDR1 is MDHEN, CDR2 SYDVKM, per germline. The CDR3 DNA follows: TGTGCCAGCAGTACCCCAGGGGGGGGCGAGCAGTGCTTC. Its translation: CASSTPGGGEQCF.

This clonotype was picked up a small number of times. The V and J genes are TRBV4-3 and TRBJ2-7; D ambiguous. Trimming stripped 1 base from V and 7 bases from J, with 17 bases between. This CDR3 has 15 residues. CDR1 and CDR2 (germline): LGHNA, YSLEER. CDR3 sequence reads: CASSQGASVGIEQYF. The CDR3 bases are TGCGCCAGCAGCCAAGGAGCAAGTGTCGGTATAGAGCAGTACTTC.

At least ten counts were recorded for this clonotype. V and J are TRBV20-1 and TRBJ2-7, with 14 bases that match TRBD2. The germline V gene has CDR1 DFQATT and CDR2 SNEGSKA (reference sequence). The CDR3 spans 17 residues. V was clipped by 0 bases and J by 0 bases; unmatched bases: 4. CDR3 coding DNA: TGCAGTGCTAGAGATGGACTAGCGGGGGGCCTCTCCTACGAGCAGTACTTC. Its protein product is CSARDGLAGGLSYEQYF.

This chain uses TRBV10-3 with TRBJ1-1; 10 bases align to TRBD1. The CDR3 spans 16 residues. V lost 5 bases to trimming and J lost 3 bases; unmatched junction nucleotides: 9. In germline, CDR1 is ENHRY, CDR2 SYGVKD. The CDR3 DNA follows: TGTGCCATCAGTTCCGGACAGGGGGGAATTCACACTGAAGCTTTCTTT. This codes for CAISSGQGGIHTEAFF.

This chain uses TRBV20-1 with TRBJ2-5, with D perhaps matching TRBD1 or TRBD2 (5 bases each). In germline, CDR1 is DFQATT, CDR2 SNEGSKA (reference sequence). CDR3 length: 14 amino acids. V dropped 5 bases and J dropped 0 bases, with 13 bases sitting between them. The CDR3 region has the DNA TGCAGTGCTCACCTGTGGGGACACCAAGAGACCCAGTACTTC. This gives the protein CSAHLWGHQETQYF.

This clonotype was observed at least ten times. The chain couples TRBV7-9 to TRBJ1-1; D may be TRBD1 (5 bases). Germline V CDR1 and CDR2: SEHNR, FQNEAQ (reference sequence). The CDR3 consists of 15 residues. V was shortened by 5 bases and J by 5 bases, with 18 bases between the two germline ends. The CDR3 protein is CASSHSTGFATEAFF. As DNA, the CDR3 is TGTGCCAGCAGCCACAGTACAGGTTTTGCGACTGAAGCTTTCTTT.